These 30 T cell receptor beta chains were all obtained from the same sample, sequenced in a study of blood T cell repertoires in COVID-19. Sequencing was performed with immunoSEQ multiplex PCR; in TCRdb, only in-frame clones are kept and a portion is missing. The sample lists a few hundred thousand clones; 80% were seen once. Sequenced sample: PBMCs or T cells enriched from blood (not recorded which). The receptors come from a middle-aged woman with acute COVID-19.

The V and J genes are TRBV10-3 and TRBJ2-5; D is possibly TRBD1 (5 bases). There are 12 residues in the CDR3. V lost 4 bases and J 8 bases, leaving 11 bases between the germline ends. Germline-derived CDR1 and CDR2 are ENHRY and SYGVKD. CDR3 region: CAISGGWETQYF. Here the CDR3 DNA reads TGTGCCATCAGTGGGGGCTGGGAAACCCAGTACTTC.

The CDR3: CASSVRPGQGKGEQYF. In nucleotides, the CDR3 is TGCGCCAGCAGCGTACGCCCGGGACAGGGGAAAGGCGAGCAGTACTTC. This chain connects TRBV5-1 to TRBJ2-7; 10 positions agree with TRBD1. This CDR3 is 16 amino acids long. Germline V lookup: CDR1 SGHRS, CDR2 YFSETQ. Trimming at V came to 4 bases and at J to 6 bases, leaving 13 bases not matched to a gene.

The J gene is TRBJ1-5, the V gene TRBV5-6, with 9 bases fitting TRBD1. CDR3 length equals 14 residues. CDR1 and CDR2 (germline): SGHDT, YYEEEE. V trimming: 4 bases; J trimming: 6 bases; junction bases outside the gene matches: 5. CDR3 residues: CASSLRQGGQPQHF. The CDR3 nucleotides read TGTGCCAGCAGCCTAAGACAGGGGGGTCAGCCCCAGCATTTT.

J is TRBJ2-7 and V is TRBV11-2; D unresolved. V lost 5 bases and J 3 bases, leaving 26 bases between the germline ends. Germline V CDR1 and CDR2: SGHAT, FQNNGV. The CDR3 runs 18 residues. This CDR3 reads CASSPRSSSALAYYEQYF. In DNA form, the CDR3 reads TGTGCCAGCAGCCCCCGGTCGAGTTCCGCCTTAGCCTACTACGAGCAGTACTTC.

Sample share makes this clone medium-sized. The chain combines TRBV6-4 with TRBJ2-3, with TRBD1 identical over 10 bases. V shed 2 bases and J 4 bases; nucleotides not matched to a gene: 0. Germline CDR1 and CDR2: MRHNA and SNTAGT. This CDR3 comprises 14 residues. The CDR3 reads CASSDGQGADTQYF. CDR3 DNA sequence: TGTGCCAGCAGTGACGGACAGGGGGCAGATACGCAGTATTTT.

This clone was detected only a few times. This rearrangement joins TRBV19 to TRBJ1-2, with a possible D match to TRBD1 (5 bases). The V end was cut by 5 bases, the J end by 2 bases, with 15 bases between. The CDR3 has 15 residues. Per the germline V gene, CDR1 is LNHDA and CDR2 is SQIVND (reference sequence). The CDR3 nucleotides are TGTGCCAGTAGTCCTGGGGCCAGCCCGAACTATGGCTACACCTTC. Translated: CASSPGASPNYGYTF.

The chain couples TRBV7-2 to TRBJ2-7; D unresolved. V dropped 5 bases and J dropped 3 bases, with 8 bases sitting between them. CDR1 SGHTA and CDR2 FQGNSA come from the germline V gene. The CDR3 length is 12 residues. For the CDR3, the DNA is TGTGCCAGCAGCCCCATGAGCTACGAGCAGTACTTC. Translation gives CASSPMSYEQYF.

The chain combines TRBV27 with TRBJ2-3; D not certain. V was clipped by 6 bases and J by 3 bases, with 7 bases between them. CDR1 and CDR2 (germline): MNHEY, SMNVEV (reference sequence). This CDR3 is built from 12 residues. As DNA, the CDR3 is TGTGCCAGCAGACATTCAACAGATACGCAGTATTTT. As protein: CASRHSTDTQYF.

The chain joins TRBV5-1 to TRBJ2-1; no clear D. V was pared by 4 bases and J by 8 bases, with 13 bases between. This CDR3 contains 13 residues. Per germline, CDR1 SGHRS and CDR2 YFSETQ. The CDR3 nucleotides are TGCGCCAGCAGCGCTAGTGGTCACGATGAGCAGTTCTTC. Protein sequence: CASSASGHDEQFF.

The table lists this clone with a few counts. The rearrangement joins TRBV2 to TRBJ1-4; the match to TRBD1 covers 9 bases. The length of the CDR3 is 16 residues. Germline CDR1 reads SNHLY; CDR2 reads FYNNEI. With V trimmed by 2 bases and J by 7 bases, 8 bases remained unmatched. The CDR3 nucleotides are TGTGCCAGCAGTGAATATTCGGGGACAGGGAGTGAAAAACTGTTTTTT. Amino acid sequence: CASSEYSGTGSEKLFF.

The genes are TRBV16 and TRBJ1-2; 7 nucleotides agree with TRBD1. The CDR3 consists of 13 residues. Germline trimming cut 2 bases from V and 8 bases from J; bases unmatched to any gene: 5. From germline, CDR1 is KGHSY and CDR2 FQNENV. Written as DNA, the CDR3 is TGTGCCAGCAGCCAAGAGAGGGGGCAAGGCTACACCTTC. It yields the protein CASSQERGQGYTF. Complete variable domain (other parts from reference TRBV16 and TRBJ1-2): GEEVAQTPKHLVRGEGQKAKLYCAPIKGHSYVFWYQQVLKNEFKFLISFQNENVFDETGMPKERFSAKCLPNSPCSLEIQATKLEDSAVYFCASSQERGQGYTFGSGTRLTVV.

The gene calls are TRBV5-1 and TRBJ2-1; 9 bases map to TRBD2. V was pared by 1 base and J by 1 base, with 12 bases of the junction left unmatched. Germline CDR1 and CDR2: SGHRS and YFSETQ. The CDR3 is 19 amino acids. The CDR3 loop is CASSLPLGAGGLSYNEQFF. The CDR3, as DNA: TGCGCCAGCAGCTTGCCGCTAGGAGCGGGAGGCTTATCCTACAATGAGCAGTTCTTC.

The sample holds one count of this clone. The chain has TRBV11-1 and TRBJ2-4, with a tentative D call TRBD2 (5 bases). The CDR3 extends over 14 amino acids. From germline, CDR1 is SGHAT and CDR2 FQDESV (reference sequence). Trimming stripped 5 bases from V and 4 bases from J, with 12 bases between. CDR3 bases: TGTGCCAGCAGCGACCCTACTAGGAAAAACATTCAGTACTTC. It is translated as CASSDPTRKNIQYF. The full variable domain, completed using reference TRBV11-1 and TRBJ2-4, is EAEVAQSPRYKITEKSQAVAFWCDPISGHATLYWYRQILGQGPELLVQFQDESVVDDSQLPKDRFSAERLKGVDSTLKIQPAELGDSAMYLCASSDPTRKNIQYFGAGTRLSVL.

The gene calls are TRBV30 and TRBJ2-7; D is unclear. Germline CDR1 and CDR2: GTSNPN and SVGIG (reference sequence). V lost 0 bases and J 2 bases, leaving 11 bases between the germline ends. This CDR3 has 14 amino acids. CDR3 region: CAWSVNQVTYEQYF. For the CDR3, the DNA is TGTGCCTGGAGTGTAAATCAGGTTACCTACGAGCAGTACTTC.

The gene calls are TRBV5-1 and TRBJ2-3; 9 nucleotides agree with TRBD2. The CDR3 contains 15 residues. Germline V CDR1 and CDR2: SGHRS, YFSETQ. Trimming at V came to 5 bases and at J to 5 bases, leaving 9 bases not matched to a gene. In DNA form, the CDR3 reads TGCGCCAGCAGTATAGCGCGGGGGGGTATAGATACGCAGTATTTT. It encodes CASSIARGGIDTQYF.

This chain joins TRBV11-2 and TRBJ2-7; 9 bases are shared with TRBD1. Trimming removed 2 bases from V and 4 bases from J; junction bases left unmatched: 3. In germline, CDR1 is SGHAT, CDR2 FQNNGV. This CDR3 contains 14 residues. CDR3 region: CASSLNRGLYEQYF. CDR3 in DNA: TGTGCCAGCAGCTTAAACAGGGGGCTGTACGAGCAGTACTTC.

The chain combines TRBV5-6 with TRBJ2-1; tentative D call: TRBD1 (5 bases). Germline CDR1 reads SGHDT; CDR2 reads YYEEEE. V shed 4 bases and J shed 2 bases, with 7 bases lying between them. The CDR3 runs 13 residues. The CDR3 loop reads CASSTDTYNEQFF. Here the CDR3 DNA reads TGTGCCAGCAGCACGGACACCTACAATGAGCAGTTCTTC. The whole variable domain, filled in from reference TRBV5-6 and TRBJ2-1, reads DAGVTQSPTHLIKTRGQQVTLRCSPKSGHDTVSWYQQALGQGPQFIFQYYEEEERQRGNFPDRFSGHQFPNYSSELNVNALLLGDSALYLCASSTDTYNEQFFGPGTRLTVL.

This clone appeared once. The chain recombines TRBV5-1 with TRBJ2-7; D remains unclear. The CDR3 loop spans 14 amino acids. Germline-derived CDR1 and CDR2 are SGHRS and YFSETQ. Trimming removed 0 bases from V and 0 bases from J, with 7 bases in between. CDR3 sequence: CASSLDSSSYEQYF. The CDR3 nucleotides are TGCGCCAGCAGCTTGGACTCTAGCTCCTACGAGCAGTACTTC.

J is TRBJ2-3 and V is TRBV25-1, with D tentatively TRBD2 (6 bases). There are 14 residues in the CDR3. Germline CDR1 MGHDK, CDR2 SYGVNS. The ends were cut back, 2 bases at V and 8 bases at J, with 14 bases in the middle. CDR3 in amino acids: CASSEIQLGGTQYF. CDR3 bases: TGTGCCAGCAGTGAAATACAGCTGGGGGGTACGCAGTATTTT.

The V gene is TRBV27, the J gene TRBJ2-7; 7 positions agree with TRBD1. V shed 6 bases and J 0 bases; nucleotides not matched to a gene: 5. This CDR3 region has 14 residues. Germline values: CDR1 MNHEY, CDR2 SMNVEV (reference sequence). CDR3 sequence: CASRYQGVSYEQYF. The CDR3 coding sequence is TGTGCCAGCAGATACCAGGGGGTCTCCTACGAGCAGTACTTC.

V is TRBV19 and J is TRBJ2-2; possible D gene TRBD2, 6 bases. Germline V gives CDR1 LNHDA, CDR2 SQIVND (reference sequence). This CDR3 is built from 13 residues. Trimming removed 6 bases at V and 5 bases at J, with 10 bases between. CDR3 region: CASRKGGTGELFF. In DNA, the CDR3 is TGTGCCAGTAGGAAGGGAGGAACCGGGGAGCTGTTTTTT.

This clone was detected a few times. This sequence joins TRBV5-1 and TRBJ2-5, with D possibly being TRBD2 (7 bases). The V gene's germline CDR1 is SGHRS and CDR2 YFSETQ. The V end lost 4 bases, the J end lost 4 bases, and 17 bases lay between the germline ends. CDR3 size: 15 residues. The CDR3 protein is CASSIRGRGGETQYF. The CDR3 DNA follows: TGCGCCAGCAGCATTAGGGGGAGGGGCGGAGAGACCCAGTACTTC. Combining the CDR3 with reference TRBV5-1 and TRBJ2-5 gives the whole variable domain KAGVTQTPRYLIKTRGQQVTLSCSPISGHRSVSWYQQTPGQGLQFLFEYFSETQRNKGNFPGRFSGRQFSNSRSEMNVSTLELGDSALYLCASSIRGRGGETQYFGPGTRLLVL.

This sequence joins TRBV19 and TRBJ2-7; 7 bases are shared with TRBD2. CDR1 and CDR2 from the germline V gene are LNHDA and SQIVND (reference sequence). The CDR3 is 16 amino acids. Germline trimming cut 5 bases from V and 1 base from J; bases unmatched to any gene: 11. This CDR3 is CASSGRMTGGSYEQYF. The CDR3 DNA is TGTGCCAGTAGTGGGAGGATGACGGGAGGATCCTACGAGCAGTACTTC.

This sequence joins TRBV10-3 and TRBJ1-4, with 8 positions matching TRBD1. The CDR3 length is 15 residues. Per germline, CDR1 ENHRY and CDR2 SYGVKD. V was clipped by 5 bases and J by 4 bases; unmatched bases: 6. In DNA, the CDR3 is TGTGCCATCAGTCCCGACAGGGGTCGTAATGAAAAACTGTTTTTT. The encoded protein is CAISPDRGRNEKLFF.

This chain connects TRBV7-9 to TRBJ2-1, with TRBD2 identical over 11 bases. The CDR3 covers 16 residues. V dropped 5 bases and J dropped 4; count of bases not matched to a gene: 7. Germline assignment: CDR1 SEHNR and CDR2 FQNEAQ (reference sequence). The CDR3 nucleotides read TGTGCCAGCAGCCCGCCTAGCGGGAGGCTATACAATGAGCAGTTCTTC. This codes for CASSPPSGRLYNEQFF. Full variable domain (outside the CDR3, taken from reference TRBV7-9 and TRBJ2-1): DTGVSQNPRHKITKRGQNVTFRCDPISEHNRLYWYRQTLGQGPEFLTYFQNEAQLEKSRLLSDRFSAERPKGSFSTLEIQRTEQGDSAMYLCASSPPSGRLYNEQFFGPGTRLTVL.

This chain's CDR3 is CASSQGAGQYF. In nucleotides, the CDR3 is TGTGCCAGCAGCCAAGGGGCAGGGCAGTACTTC. This sequence joins TRBV4-2 and TRBJ2-7; D not resolved. This CDR3 is built from 11 residues. The V gene's germline CDR1 is LGHNA and CDR2 YNFKEQ. Between the trimmed V and J ends, which lost 1 base and 9 bases, there was a span of 7 bases.

V is TRBV18 and J is TRBJ1-6; D is unresolved. Trimming took off 3 bases at V and 8 bases at J, with 14 bases between the two ends. Germline CDR1 is KGHSH and CDR2 is LQKENI. The CDR3 runs 15 residues. CDR3 sequence: CASSPGVHGDSPLHF. CDR3 bases: TGTGCCAGCTCACCCGGAGTCCACGGCGATTCACCCCTCCACTTT.

CDR3 sequence: CASSARDRGDYGYTF. CDR3 nucleotide sequence: TGTGCCAGCTCCGCCAGGGACAGGGGAGACTATGGCTACACCTTC. The V call is TRBV25-1, the J call TRBJ1-2; 10 bases are a match to TRBD1. CDR1 is MGHDK, CDR2 SYGVNS, per germline. J was trimmed by 3 bases and V by 8 bases; bases with no gene match: 9. The CDR3 extends over 15 amino acids.

The rearrangement uses TRBV12-3 or TRBV12-4 and TRBJ2-5; D uncertain. This CDR3 is built from 11 residues. The V gene lost 6 bases and the J gene lost 5 bases, with 7 bases spanning the gap. The CDR3 coding sequence is TGTGCCAGCAGCCGTTCGGAGACCCAGTACTTC. The encoded protein is CASSRSETQYF.

This chain links TRBV4-3 with TRBJ1-4, with D maybe TRBD1 (5 bases). The CDR3 contains 16 residues. Germline V gives CDR1 LGHNA, CDR2 YSLEER. The germline V and J ends were trimmed by 0 bases and 7 bases, with 15 bases remaining between them. The CDR3 is CASSQDQGTGGEKLFF. The CDR3 DNA is TGCGCCAGCAGCCAAGATCAGGGAACGGGGGGTGAAAAACTGTTTTTT.